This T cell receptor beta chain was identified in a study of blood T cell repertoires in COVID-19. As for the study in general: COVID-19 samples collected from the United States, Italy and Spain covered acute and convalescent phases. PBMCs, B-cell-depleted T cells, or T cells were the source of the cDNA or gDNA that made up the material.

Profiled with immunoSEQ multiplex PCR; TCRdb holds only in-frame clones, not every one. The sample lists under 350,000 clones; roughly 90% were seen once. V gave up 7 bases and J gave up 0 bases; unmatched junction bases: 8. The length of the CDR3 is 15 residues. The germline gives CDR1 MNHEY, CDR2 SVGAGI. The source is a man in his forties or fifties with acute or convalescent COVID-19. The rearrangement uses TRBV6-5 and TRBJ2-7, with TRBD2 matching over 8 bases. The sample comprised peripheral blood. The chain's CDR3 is CASTPPGGVSYEQYF. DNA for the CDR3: TGTGCCAGCACCCCACCCGGGGGGGTCTCCTACGAGCAGTACTTC.